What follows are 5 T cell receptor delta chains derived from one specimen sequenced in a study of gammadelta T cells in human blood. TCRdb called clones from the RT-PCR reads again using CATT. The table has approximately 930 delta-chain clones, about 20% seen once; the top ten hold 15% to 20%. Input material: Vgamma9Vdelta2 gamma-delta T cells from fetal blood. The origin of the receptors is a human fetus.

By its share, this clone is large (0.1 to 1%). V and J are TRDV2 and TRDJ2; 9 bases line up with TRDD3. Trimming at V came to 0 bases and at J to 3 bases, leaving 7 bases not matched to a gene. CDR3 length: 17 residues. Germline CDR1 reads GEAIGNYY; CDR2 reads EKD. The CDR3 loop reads CACDTLGDGPMTAQLFF. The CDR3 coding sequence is TGTGCCTGTGACACCCTGGGGGATGGTCCTATGACAGCACAACTCTTCTTT.

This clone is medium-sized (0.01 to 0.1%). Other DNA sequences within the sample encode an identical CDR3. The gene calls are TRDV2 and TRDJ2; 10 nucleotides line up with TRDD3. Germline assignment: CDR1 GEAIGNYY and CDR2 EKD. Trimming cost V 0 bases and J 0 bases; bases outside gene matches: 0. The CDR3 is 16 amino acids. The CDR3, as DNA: TGTGCCTGTGACACCCTGGGGGATACTTTGACAGCACAACTCTTCTTT. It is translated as CACDTLGDTLTAQLFF.

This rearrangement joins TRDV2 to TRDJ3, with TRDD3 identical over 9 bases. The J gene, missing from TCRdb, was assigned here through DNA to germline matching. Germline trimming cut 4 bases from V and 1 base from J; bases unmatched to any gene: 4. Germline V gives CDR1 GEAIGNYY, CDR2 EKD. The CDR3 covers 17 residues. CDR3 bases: TGTGCCTGTGATGAGTGGGGGATATCCTGGGACACCCGACAGATGTTTTTC. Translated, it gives CACDEWGISWDTRQMFF.

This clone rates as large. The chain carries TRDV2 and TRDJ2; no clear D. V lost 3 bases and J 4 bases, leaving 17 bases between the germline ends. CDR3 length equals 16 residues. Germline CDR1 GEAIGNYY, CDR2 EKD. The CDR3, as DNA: TGTGCCTGTGACGGCCTCGGCCTTGTGTCGACAGCACAACTCTTCTTT. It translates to CACDGLGLVSTAQLFF.

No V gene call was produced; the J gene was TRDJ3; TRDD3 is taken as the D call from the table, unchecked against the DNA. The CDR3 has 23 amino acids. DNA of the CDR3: TGCAGTGGTATCAACGCAGAGTACATGGGTGGCCATTTTCTCTCCTGGGACACCCGACAGATGTTTTTC. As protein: CSGINAEYMGGHFLSWDTRQMFF.